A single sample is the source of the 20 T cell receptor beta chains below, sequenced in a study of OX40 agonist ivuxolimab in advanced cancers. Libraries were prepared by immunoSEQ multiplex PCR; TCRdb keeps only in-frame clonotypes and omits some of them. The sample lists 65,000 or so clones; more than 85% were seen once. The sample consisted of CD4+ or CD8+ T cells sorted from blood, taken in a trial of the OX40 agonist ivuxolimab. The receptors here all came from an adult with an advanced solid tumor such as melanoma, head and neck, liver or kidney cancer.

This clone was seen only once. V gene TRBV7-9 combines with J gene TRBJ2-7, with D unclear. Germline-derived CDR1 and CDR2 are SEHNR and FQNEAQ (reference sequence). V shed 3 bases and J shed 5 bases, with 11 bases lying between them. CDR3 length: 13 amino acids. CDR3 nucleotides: TGTGCCAGCAGCTTTTGGCAGTTCGACGAGCAGTACTTC. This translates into CASSFWQFDEQYF.

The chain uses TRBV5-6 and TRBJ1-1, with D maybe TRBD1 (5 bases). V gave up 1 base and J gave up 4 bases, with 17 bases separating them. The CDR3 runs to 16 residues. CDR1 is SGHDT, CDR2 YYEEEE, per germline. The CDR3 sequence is CASSLQPYRGGTEAFF. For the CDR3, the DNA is TGTGCCAGCAGCTTGCAGCCCTACCGGGGGGGCACTGAAGCTTTCTTT.

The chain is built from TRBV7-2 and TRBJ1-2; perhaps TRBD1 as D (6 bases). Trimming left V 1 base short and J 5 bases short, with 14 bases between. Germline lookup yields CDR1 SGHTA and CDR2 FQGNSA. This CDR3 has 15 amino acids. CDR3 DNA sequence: TGTGCCAGCAGCTTAGTGGACAGCGGAGGGTATGGCTACACCTTC. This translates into CASSLVDSGGYGYTF.

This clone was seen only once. The CDR3 nucleotides read TGCGCCAGCAGCCACGTACCGGGACCCCAAGAGACCCAGTACTTC. It specifies CASSHVPGPQETQYF. The rearrangement joins TRBV4-1 to TRBJ2-5, with D perhaps given as TRBD1 or TRBD2 (5 bases each). V was trimmed by 3 bases and J by 1 base, leaving 12 bases between them. The V gene's germline CDR1 is MGHRA and CDR2 YSYEKL. The CDR3 loop spans 15 amino acids.

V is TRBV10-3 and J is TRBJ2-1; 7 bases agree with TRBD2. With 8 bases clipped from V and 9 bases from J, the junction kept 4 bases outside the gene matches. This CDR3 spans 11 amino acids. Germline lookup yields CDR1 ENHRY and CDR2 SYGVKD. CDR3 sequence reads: CAIGGGVEQFF. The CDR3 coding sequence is TGTGCCATCGGCGGGGGAGTTGAGCAGTTCTTC.

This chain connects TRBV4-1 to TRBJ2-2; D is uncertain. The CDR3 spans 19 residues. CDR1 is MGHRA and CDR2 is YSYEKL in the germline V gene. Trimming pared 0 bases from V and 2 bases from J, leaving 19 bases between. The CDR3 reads CASSQEWGNTLANTGELFF. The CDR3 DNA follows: TGCGCCAGCAGCCAAGAGTGGGGAAATACCCTCGCTAACACCGGGGAGCTGTTTTTT.

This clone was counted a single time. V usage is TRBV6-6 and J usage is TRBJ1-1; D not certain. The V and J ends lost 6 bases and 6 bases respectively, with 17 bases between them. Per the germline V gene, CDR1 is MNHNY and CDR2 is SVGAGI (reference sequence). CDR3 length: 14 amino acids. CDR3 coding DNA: TGTGCCAGCAGATCGGTACACCCGCTAGCTGAAGCTTTCTTT. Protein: CASRSVHPLAEAFF.

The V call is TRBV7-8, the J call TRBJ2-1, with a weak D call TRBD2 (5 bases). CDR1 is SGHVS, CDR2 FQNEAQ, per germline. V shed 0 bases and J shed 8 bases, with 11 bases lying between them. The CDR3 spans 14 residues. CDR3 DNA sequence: TGTGCCAGCAGCTTAGCGGGAGCTGGCGATGAGCAGTTCTTC. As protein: CASSLAGAGDEQFF.

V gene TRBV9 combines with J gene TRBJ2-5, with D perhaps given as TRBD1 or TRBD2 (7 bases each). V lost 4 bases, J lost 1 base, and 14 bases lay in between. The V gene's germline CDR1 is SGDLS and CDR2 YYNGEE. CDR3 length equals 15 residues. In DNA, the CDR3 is TGTGCCAGCAGCACGAGCGGGACAGTCCAAGAGACCCAGTACTTC. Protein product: CASSTSGTVQETQYF.

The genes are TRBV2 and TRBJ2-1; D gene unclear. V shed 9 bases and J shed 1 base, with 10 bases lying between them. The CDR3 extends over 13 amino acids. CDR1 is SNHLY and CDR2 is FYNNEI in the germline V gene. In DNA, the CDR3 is TGTGCCAGGAGTACAATGTCCTACAATGAGCAGTTCTTC. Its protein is CARSTMSYNEQFF.

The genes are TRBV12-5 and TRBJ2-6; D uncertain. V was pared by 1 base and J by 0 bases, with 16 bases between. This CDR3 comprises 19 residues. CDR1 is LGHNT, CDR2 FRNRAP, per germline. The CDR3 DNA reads TGTGCTAGTGGTTTGGACCCCTTTCAGGCAACCTCTGGGGCCAACGTCCTGACTTTC. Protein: CASGLDPFQATSGANVLTF.

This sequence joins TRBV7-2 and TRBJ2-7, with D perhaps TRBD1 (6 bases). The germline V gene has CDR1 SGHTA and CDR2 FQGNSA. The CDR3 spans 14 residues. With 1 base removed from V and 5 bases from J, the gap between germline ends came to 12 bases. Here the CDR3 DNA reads TGTGCCAGCAGCTTAGGGAACAGGGCTGACGAGCAGTACTTC. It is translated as CASSLGNRADEQYF.

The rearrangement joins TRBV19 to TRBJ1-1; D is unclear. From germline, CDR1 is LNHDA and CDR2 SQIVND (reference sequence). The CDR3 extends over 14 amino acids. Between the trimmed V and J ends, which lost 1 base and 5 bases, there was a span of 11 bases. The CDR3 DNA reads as TGTGCCAGTAGTATAGGTGGGGAAGGAACTGAAGCTTTCTTT. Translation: CASSIGGEGTEAFF.

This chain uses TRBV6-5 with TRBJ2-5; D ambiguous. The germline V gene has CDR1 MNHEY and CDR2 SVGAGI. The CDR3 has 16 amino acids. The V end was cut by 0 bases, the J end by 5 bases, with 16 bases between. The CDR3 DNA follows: TGTGCCAGCAGTTACTCGGGCTGGGGATTAGGGGAGACCCAGTACTTC. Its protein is CASSYSGWGLGETQYF.

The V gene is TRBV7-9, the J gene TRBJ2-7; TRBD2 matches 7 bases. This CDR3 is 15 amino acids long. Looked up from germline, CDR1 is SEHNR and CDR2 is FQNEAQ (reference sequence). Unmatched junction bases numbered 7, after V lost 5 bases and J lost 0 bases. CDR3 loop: CASSDRDYNSYEQYF. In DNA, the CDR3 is TGTGCCAGCAGCGACCGGGACTATAACTCCTACGAGCAGTACTTC. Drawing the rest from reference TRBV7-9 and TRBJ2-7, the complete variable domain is DTGVSQNPRHKITKRGQNVTFRCDPISEHNRLYWYRQTLGQGPEFLTYFQNEAQLEKSRLLSDRFSAERPKGSFSTLEIQRTEQGDSAMYLCASSDRDYNSYEQYFGPGTRLTVT.

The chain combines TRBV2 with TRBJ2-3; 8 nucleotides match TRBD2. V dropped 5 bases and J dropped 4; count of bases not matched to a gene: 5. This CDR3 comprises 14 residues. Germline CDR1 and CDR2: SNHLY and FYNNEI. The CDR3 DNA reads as TGTGCCAGCAGTATCTACGGGGGGGCAGATACGCAGTATTTT. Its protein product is CASSIYGGADTQYF. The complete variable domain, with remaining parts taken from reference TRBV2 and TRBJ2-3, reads EPEVTQTPSHQVTQMGQEVILRCVPISNHLYFYWYRQILGQKVEFLVSFYNNEISEKSEIFDDQFSVERPDGSNFTLKIRSTKLEDSAMYFCASSIYGGADTQYFGPGTRLTVL.

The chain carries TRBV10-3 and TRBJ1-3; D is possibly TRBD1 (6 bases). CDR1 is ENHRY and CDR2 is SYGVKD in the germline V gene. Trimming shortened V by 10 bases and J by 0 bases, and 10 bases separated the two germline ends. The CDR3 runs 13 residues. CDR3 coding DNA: TGTGCCACCAAGGGGGGCTCTGGAAACACCATATATTTT. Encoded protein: CATKGGSGNTIYF.

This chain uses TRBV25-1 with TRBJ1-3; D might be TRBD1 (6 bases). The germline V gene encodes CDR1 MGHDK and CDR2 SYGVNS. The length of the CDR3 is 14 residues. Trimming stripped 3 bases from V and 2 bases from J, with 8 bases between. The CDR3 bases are TGTGCCAGCAGTGATCGGACAGCTGGAAACACCATATATTTT. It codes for CASSDRTAGNTIYF.

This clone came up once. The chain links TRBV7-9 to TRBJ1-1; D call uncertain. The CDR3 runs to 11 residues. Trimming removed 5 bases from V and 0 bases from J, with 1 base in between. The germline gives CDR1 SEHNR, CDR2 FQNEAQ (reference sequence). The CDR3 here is CASSLNTEAFF. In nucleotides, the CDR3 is TGTGCCAGCAGCCTGAACACTGAAGCTTTCTTT.

CDR3 amino acids: CASSPPRGTYGYTF. CDR3 bases: TGTGCCAGCAGTCCTCCCAGGGGGACCTATGGCTACACCTTC. This sequence joins TRBV27 and TRBJ1-2; 7 bases fit TRBD1. This CDR3 spans 14 amino acids. V lost 5 bases, J lost 4 bases, and 7 bases stayed unmatched. The germline V gene has CDR1 MNHEY and CDR2 SMNVEV (reference sequence).